Shown below are 32 T cell receptor beta chains from a single sample sequenced in a study of blood T cell repertoires in COVID-19. Sequenced by immunoSEQ multiplex PCR; TCRdb stores in-frame clones only, minus some. The data contain over 200,000 clones, about four fifths of them singletons. Source material: peripheral blood. Receptors originate from a woman in her fifties or sixties with active or convalescent COVID-19.

This clone was detected once. V gene TRBV20-1 combines with J gene TRBJ2-1; D is uncertain. V was pared by 3 bases and J by 0 bases, with 15 bases between. Looked up from germline, CDR1 is DFQATT and CDR2 is SNEGSKA (reference sequence). The CDR3 loop spans 16 amino acids. The CDR3 region has the DNA TGCAGTGCTAGTACCGCGGTATATAGCTCCTACAATGAGCAGTTCTTC. Protein: CSASTAVYSSYNEQFF.

Note on this clone: The same CDR3 also results from other DNA sequences found in this sample. The J gene is TRBJ2-1, the V gene TRBV5-1, with 11 positions matching TRBD1. Germline V gene sequence: CDR1 SGHRS, CDR2 YFSETQ. Losses at the gene ends were 0 bases for V and 7 bases for J; bases not matched to a gene: 3. The CDR3 totals 15 residues. The CDR3 region is CASSLGTGGGNEQFF. In DNA form, the CDR3 reads TGCGCCAGCAGCTTGGGGACAGGGGGCGGGAATGAGCAGTTCTTC.

This clone was picked up one time. This chain links TRBV6-6 with TRBJ1-2; TRBD1 matches at 10 bases. Germline CDR1 reads MNHNY; CDR2 reads SVGAGI (reference sequence). The CDR3 sequence is 13 residues long. Trimming took 7 bases from V and 7 from J; bases not matched to a gene: 6. The chain's CDR3 is CASILTGGGGYTF. CDR3 nucleotides: TGTGCCAGCATTCTGACAGGGGGCGGTGGCTACACCTTC.

This clone was seen a single time. The chain employs TRBV10-1 and TRBJ2-7; D is possibly TRBD2 (5 bases). Germline V gene data show CDR1 as WNHNN and CDR2 as SYGVQD (reference sequence). Trimming removed 5 bases at V and 4 bases at J, with 6 bases between. This CDR3 is 11 amino acids long. The CDR3 DNA reads as TGCGCCAGCAGTCGGGGATACGAGCAGTACTTC. Its protein product is CASSRGYEQYF.

V usage is TRBV28 and J usage is TRBJ2-1, with 8 bases lining up with TRBD1. Germline V CDR1 and CDR2: MDHEN, SYDVKM. J gave up 10 bases and V 6 bases, and 2 bases lay outside the gene matches. This CDR3 has 11 amino acids. CDR3 in DNA: TGTGCCAGCAGGGACAGGGACGAGCAGTTCTTC. Its protein is CASRDRDEQFF. Using reference TRBV28 and TRBJ2-1 for the parts outside the CDR3, the full variable domain is DVKVTQSSRYLVKRTGEKVFLECVQDMDHENMFWYRQDPGLGLRLIYFSYDVKMKEKGDIPEGYSVSREKKERFSLILESASTNQTSMYLCASRDRDEQFFGPGTRLTVL.

The V call is TRBV6-6, the J call TRBJ2-7, with D uncertain. Looked up from germline, CDR1 is MNHNY and CDR2 is SVGAGI (reference sequence). CDR3 size: 12 residues. V was trimmed by 6 bases and J by 2 bases, leaving 8 bases between them. DNA of the CDR3: TGTGCCAGCAGGCGTGCTCCCTACGAGCAGTACTTC. Its protein product is CASRRAPYEQYF.

This clone has more than one count but fewer than ten. The V call is TRBV6-4, the J call TRBJ1-2, with 7 bases aligning to TRBD1. J lost 0 bases, V lost 3 bases, and 10 bases had no gene match. Germline V gene data show CDR1 as MRHNA and CDR2 as SNTAGT. The CDR3 has 17 residues. The CDR3 DNA reads as TGTGCCAGCAGTGAAGGGGCAGGGGGAGAAGCTAACTATGGCTACACCTTC. Translation: CASSEGAGGEANYGYTF.

The CDR3 region is CASSPRGGPPRDGYTF. The DNA for the CDR3 is TGTGCCAGCAGCCCCCGGGGAGGGCCTCCCAGGGATGGCTACACCTTC. The chain uses TRBV5-4 and TRBJ1-2; a possible D gene is TRBD1 (5 bases). There are 16 residues in the CDR3. The germline CDR1 and CDR2 sequences are SGHNT and YYREEE (reference sequence). V was shortened by 4 bases and J by 6 bases, with 22 bases between the two germline ends.

This clone has more than one count but fewer than ten. The sample has other DNA sequences that encode this CDR3 too. This chain links TRBV7-9 with TRBJ2-3; a weak D match, TRBD2 (5 bases). The CDR3 spans 14 residues. Trimming removed 5 bases at V and 0 bases at J, with 9 bases between. Germline CDR1 and CDR2: SEHNR and FQNEAQ (reference sequence). The CDR3 DNA is TGTGCCAGCAGCCTAGGACTCAGCACAGATACGCAGTATTTT. As protein: CASSLGLSTDTQYF.

The chain is built from TRBV6-5 and TRBJ2-5; unclear D gene. This CDR3 comprises 14 residues. Trimming left V 0 bases short and J 7 bases short, with 12 bases between. Germline-derived CDR1 and CDR2 are MNHEY and SVGAGI. Here the CDR3 reads CASSYSAVYWTQYF. CDR3 sequence (DNA): TGTGCCAGCAGTTACTCCGCCGTTTACTGGACCCAGTACTTC.

This chain connects TRBV28 to TRBJ1-2; tentatively, D is TRBD1 (5 bases). The CDR3 sequence is 15 residues long. The germline V gene has CDR1 MDHEN and CDR2 SYDVKM. V lost 2 bases and J 6 bases, leaving 16 bases between the germline ends. DNA for the CDR3: TGTGCCAGCAGTTTAGCGCACGCAGGGCCTGATGGCTACACCTTC. Its translation: CASSLAHAGPDGYTF.

V and J are TRBV4-1 and TRBJ1-4, with TRBD1 identical over 7 bases. V was pared by 1 base and J by 4 bases, with 9 bases of the junction left unmatched. This CDR3 is built from 17 residues. CDR1 and CDR2 from the germline V gene are MGHRA and YSYEKL. In nucleotides, the CDR3 is TGCGCCAGCAGCCAAGGAGCAGGGGGATCATTTAATGAAAAACTGTTTTTT. Translation gives CASSQGAGGSFNEKLFF.

This sequence joins TRBV18 and TRBJ1-2, with 7 bases fitting TRBD1. CDR3 size: 15 residues. Germline assignment: CDR1 KGHSH and CDR2 LQKENI. V lost 1 base and J lost 7; bases outside the gene matches: 9. DNA for the CDR3: TGTGCCAGCTCACCACTTTTACAGGGGTTTGGTGGCTACACCTTC. Residues: CASSPLLQGFGGYTF.

CDR3 loop: CASSYGQGPGELFF. CDR3 nucleotide sequence: TGCGCCAGCAGCTACGGACAGGGCCCCGGGGAGCTGTTTTTT. The V and J genes are TRBV5-1 and TRBJ2-2; the match to TRBD1 covers 8 bases. V was pared by 3 bases and J by 6 bases, with 4 bases of the junction left unmatched. CDR1 is SGHRS and CDR2 is YFSETQ in the germline V gene. The CDR3 loop spans 14 amino acids.

This clone was found once. This chain uses TRBV7-9 with TRBJ1-1; D unresolved. The V gene's germline CDR1 is SEHNR and CDR2 FQNEAQ (reference sequence). The CDR3 totals 13 residues. The V end was cut by 5 bases, the J end by 1 base, with 8 bases between. The CDR3 sequence is CASSVTANTEAFF. In DNA, the CDR3 is TGTGCCAGCAGCGTAACAGCGAACACTGAAGCTTTCTTT.

In DNA form, the CDR3 reads TGTGCCAGTAGTATAACGGGGTGGCTTGATCAGCCCCAGCATTTT. Protein product: CASSITGWLDQPQHF. The chain carries TRBV19 and TRBJ1-5; D remains ambiguous. The germline CDR1 and CDR2 sequences are LNHDA and SQIVND (reference sequence). The CDR3 totals 15 residues. With 2 bases removed from V and 5 bases from J, the gap between germline ends came to 13 bases.

This chain uses TRBV11-3 with TRBJ2-7; the D is unclear. Trimming took off 1 base at V and 1 base at J, with 11 bases between the two ends. Germline V gene sequence: CDR1 SGHNT, CDR2 YENEEA. This CDR3 has 15 amino acids. The CDR3: CASSLGAGPSYEQYF. The CDR3 DNA is TGTGCCAGCAGCTTAGGGGCAGGCCCATCCTACGAGCAGTACTTC.

The chain combines TRBV5-5 with TRBJ1-4; D is unresolved. The CDR3 totals 15 residues. Germline CDR1 is SGHKS and CDR2 is YYEKEE (reference sequence). The V gene lost 1 base and the J gene lost 5 bases, with 12 bases spanning the gap. The CDR3 loop is CASSLNPGRNEKLFF. CDR3 bases: TGTGCCAGCAGCTTGAATCCGGGGAGGAATGAAAAACTGTTTTTT.

This clone was found a few times. The V gene is TRBV3-1 (or the pseudogene TRBV3-2), the J gene TRBJ2-1; 9 bases align to TRBD1. The junction had 5 bases not matched to a gene; V was cut back by 10 bases and J by 1 base. Germline assignment: CDR1 LGHDT and CDR2 YNNKEL (reference sequence). This CDR3 comprises 14 residues. CDR3 DNA: TGTGCCACATCGACAGGGGGTTCCTACAATGAGCAGTTCTTC. Translated, it gives CATSTGGSYNEQFF.

The DNA of the CDR3 is TGTGCCAGCAGTCACCTCAGGGACATATGGTCTCAGCCCCAGCATTTT. It specifies CASSHLRDIWSQPQHF. The chain is built from TRBV28 and TRBJ1-5, with D perhaps TRBD1 (6 bases). CDR1 is MDHEN and CDR2 is SYDVKM in the germline V gene. V was shortened by 5 bases and J by 6 bases, with 20 bases between the two germline ends. This CDR3 is built from 16 residues.

The V call is TRBV7-9, the J call TRBJ1-3; a possible D gene is TRBD1 (5 bases). V lost 2 bases to trimming and J lost 3 bases, with 11 bases between them. From germline, CDR1 is SEHNR and CDR2 FQNEAQ (reference sequence). The CDR3 length is 15 residues. The CDR3 is CASSLRQSVGNTIYF. CDR3 DNA: TGTGCCAGCAGCTTACGACAGTCTGTTGGAAACACCATATATTTT. Combining the CDR3 with reference TRBV7-9 and TRBJ1-3 gives the whole variable domain DTGVSQNPRHKITKRGQNVTFRCDPISEHNRLYWYRQTLGQGPEFLTYFQNEAQLEKSRLLSDRFSAERPKGSFSTLEIQRTEQGDSAMYLCASSLRQSVGNTIYFGEGSWLTVV.

This clone was found once. This rearrangement joins TRBV11-2 to TRBJ2-5; 8 bases map to TRBD1. The CDR3 has 14 amino acids. The V gene's germline CDR1 is SGHAT and CDR2 FQNNGV. J was trimmed by 5 bases and V by 3 bases; bases with no gene match: 5. CDR3 nucleotide sequence: TGTGCCAGCAGCTTGACAGGGGTGGGGGAGACCCAGTACTTC. It specifies CASSLTGVGETQYF.

J is TRBJ2-1 and V is TRBV5-5; D possibly corresponds to TRBD2 (7 bases). Germline CDR1 and CDR2: SGHKS and YYEKEE (reference sequence). The length of the CDR3 is 15 residues. Trimming cost V 1 base and J 9 bases, with 17 bases left between them. The CDR3 DNA reads as TGTGCCAGCAGCTTGAGGGGGGGAGACCCCGGTGAGCAGTTCTTC. The encoded protein is CASSLRGGDPGEQFF.

The V and J genes are TRBV7-9 and TRBJ2-1, with 8 bases fitting TRBD2. Germline CDR1 reads SEHNR; CDR2 reads FQNEAQ (reference sequence). V trimming: 5 bases; J trimming: 4 bases; junction bases outside the gene matches: 7. CDR3 length: 15 amino acids. The CDR3 DNA reads as TGTGCCAGCAGCAGCGGGACTAGGGCTTACAATGAGCAGTTCTTC. Amino acids: CASSSGTRAYNEQFF. The variable domain in full, with the rest retrieved from reference TRBV7-9 and TRBJ2-1, is DTGVSQNPRHKITKRGQNVTFRCDPISEHNRLYWYRQTLGQGPEFLTYFQNEAQLEKSRLLSDRFSAERPKGSFSTLEIQRTEQGDSAMYLCASSSGTRAYNEQFFGPGTRLTVL.

The V call is TRBV19, the J call TRBJ1-2; 10 nucleotides line up with TRBD1. The CDR3 extends over 14 amino acids. Germline lookup yields CDR1 LNHDA and CDR2 SQIVND (reference sequence). J was trimmed by 3 bases and V by 6 bases; bases with no gene match: 4. The CDR3 DNA reads TGTGCCAGTAGGAGGACAGGGGGAGACTATGGCTACACCTTC. Its protein product is CASRRTGGDYGYTF.

The chain recombines TRBV15 with TRBJ1-4; no clear D gene. The V gene's germline CDR1 is LNHNV and CDR2 YYDKDF (reference sequence). Trimming took 5 bases from V and 0 from J, leaving 19 bases between them. This CDR3 comprises 18 residues. The CDR3 loop is CATSRGTDSLATNEKLFF. CDR3 DNA sequence: TGTGCCACCAGCCGGGGAACAGATAGTCTAGCAACTAATGAAAAACTGTTTTTT.

Here the CDR3 reads CASKLALSSYNEQFF. DNA for the CDR3: TGTGCCAGCAAGCTAGCGCTCAGCTCCTACAATGAGCAGTTCTTC. The chain has TRBV2 and TRBJ2-1, with TRBD2 as a possible D gene (6 bases). V lost 7 bases, J lost 0 bases, and 13 bases lay in between. From germline, CDR1 is SNHLY and CDR2 FYNNEI. The CDR3 extends over 15 amino acids.

V and J are TRBV23-1 and TRBJ1-1; a weak D match, TRBD1 (6 bases). TRBV23-1 is an ORF; its function is uncertain. The CDR3 extends over 14 amino acids. The V end was cut by 2 bases, the J end by 5 bases, with 12 bases between. DNA of the CDR3: TGCGCCAGCAGTCAAGCGACAGGCGAGACTGAAGCTTTCTTT. It translates to CASSQATGETEAFF.

The genes are TRBV3-1 (or the pseudogene TRBV3-2) and TRBJ2-1, with 10 bases aligning to TRBD2. Germline V lookup: CDR1 LGHDT, CDR2 YNNKEL (reference sequence). The CDR3 has 19 residues. Trimming at V came to 2 bases and at J to 0 bases, leaving 10 bases not matched to a gene. CDR3 in amino acids: CASSQIEISGGSSYNEQFF. The CDR3 DNA sequence: TGTGCCAGCAGCCAAATTGAGATTAGCGGGGGGTCCTCCTACAATGAGCAGTTCTTC.

The chain recombines TRBV28 with TRBJ2-3; 7 nucleotides match TRBD1. The germline gives CDR1 MDHEN, CDR2 SYDVKM. Trimming removed 8 bases from V and 0 bases from J; junction bases left unmatched: 5. This CDR3 comprises 14 residues. CDR3 amino acids: CASLGTDSTDTQYF. The CDR3 region has the DNA TGTGCCAGCCTCGGGACAGATAGCACAGATACGCAGTATTTT.

The CDR3 nucleotides read TGTGCCAGCAGTTCTCCGGGACTAGCGGGACCAGATACGCAGTATTTT. This gives the protein CASSSPGLAGPDTQYF. The chain combines TRBV6-5 with TRBJ2-3, with TRBD2 matching 13 bases. V shed 4 bases and J 4 bases; nucleotides not matched to a gene: 5. CDR1 MNHEY and CDR2 SVGAGI come from the germline V gene. The CDR3 consists of 16 residues.

V gene TRBV2 combines with J gene TRBJ2-1, with TRBD1 as a possible D gene (6 bases). CDR1 and CDR2 from the germline V gene are SNHLY and FYNNEI. V was shortened by 8 bases and J by 0 bases, with 14 bases between the two germline ends. The CDR3 length is 15 residues. CDR3: CASGMGATSYNEQFF. CDR3 in DNA: TGTGCCAGCGGGATGGGGGCTACCTCCTACAATGAGCAGTTCTTC. Based on the CDR3 plus reference TRBV2 and TRBJ2-1, the full variable domain is EPEVTQTPSHQVTQMGQEVILRCVPISNHLYFYWYRQILGQKVEFLVSFYNNEISEKSEIFDDQFSVERPDGSNFTLKIRSTKLEDSAMYFCASGMGATSYNEQFFGPGTRLTVL.